The 28 T cell receptor beta chains presented below share a single source sample, sequenced in a study of cytomegalovirus exposure and HLA in healthy donors. Generated by immunoSEQ multiplex PCR, the TCRdb table keeps only in-frame clones and is missing some. There are around 70,000 clones in the sample; roughly 94% occur only once, and about 0.63% lies in the top ten. Sequencing input: PBMCs. These receptor sequences come from a woman aged 18-29 years in good health and CMV-seronegative.

V is TRBV12-5 and J is TRBJ1-1, with D perhaps TRBD1 (6 bases). The V end lost 1 base, the J end lost 0 bases, and 12 bases lay between the germline ends. This CDR3 contains 16 residues. Germline loops: CDR1 LGHNT, CDR2 FRNRAP. The CDR3 spells CASGLGTGNMNTEAFF. CDR3 sequence (DNA): TGTGCTAGTGGTTTGGGTACAGGGAACATGAACACTGAAGCTTTCTTT.

V usage is TRBV29-1 and J usage is TRBJ1-4, with TRBD1 matching 7 bases. This CDR3 region has 12 residues. Per germline, CDR1 SQVTM and CDR2 ANQGSEA. V lost 7 bases to trimming and J lost 7 bases; unmatched junction nucleotides: 6. The CDR3 nucleotides read TGCAGCGCGGGACAGCCGGGTGAAAAACTGTTTTTT. It is translated as CSAGQPGEKLFF.

The J gene is TRBJ1-5, the V gene TRBV21-1. TRBV21-1 is deemed a pseudogene. This CDR3 is built from 15 residues. The CDR3, as DNA: TGTGCCAGCAGCAAAGGGACCGGGGGGCATCAGCCCCAGCATTTT. It translates to CASSKGTGGHQPQHF.

The chain recombines TRBV10-3 with TRBJ1-1; D is unresolved. V lost 4 bases, J lost 7 bases, and 13 bases lay in between. Germline V gene lookup returns CDR1 ENHRY and CDR2 SYGVKD. This CDR3 spans 13 amino acids. The CDR3 sequence is CAISGMAPIEAFF. The CDR3, as DNA: TGTGCCATCAGTGGCATGGCCCCGATTGAAGCTTTCTTT.

The gene calls are TRBV9 and TRBJ1-3; 8 nucleotides line up with TRBD1. CDR1 and CDR2 from the germline V gene are SGDLS and YYNGEE. The CDR3 is made up of 16 amino acids. V was clipped by 0 bases and J by 4 bases; unmatched bases: 6. Here the CDR3 DNA reads TGTGCCAGCAGCGTAGGCGGTACAGGGGGGGGAAACACCATATATTTT. Protein sequence: CASSVGGTGGGNTIYF.

V gene TRBV5-6 combines with J gene TRBJ2-3; D is perhaps TRBD1 (6 bases). The CDR3 extends over 15 amino acids. Deletions cut 2 bases from V and 5 bases from J, with 15 bases between. Germline CDR1 is SGHDT and CDR2 is YYEEEE. The CDR3 spells CASSFLGAGEDTQYF. In DNA form, the CDR3 reads TGTGCCAGCAGCTTCCTGGGGGCCGGGGAAGATACGCAGTATTTT. The whole variable domain, filled in from reference TRBV5-6 and TRBJ2-3, reads DAGVTQSPTHLIKTRGQQVTLRCSPKSGHDTVSWYQQALGQGPQFIFQYYEEEERQRGNFPDRFSGHQFPNYSSELNVNALLLGDSALYLCASSFLGAGEDTQYFGPGTRLTVL.

This chain connects TRBV21-1 to TRBJ1-4. TRBV21-1 is termed a pseudogene. The CDR3 spans 17 residues. CDR3 nucleotide sequence: TGTGCCAGCAGCAAAGCGCTTTATCAAGTACCTAGTGAAAAACTGTTTTTT. Translated, it gives CASSKALYQVPSEKLFF.

The chain couples TRBV7-6 to TRBJ2-5, with 7 bases matching TRBD2. CDR3 length equals 14 residues. With V trimmed by 4 bases and J by 0 bases, 2 bases remained unmatched. CDR1 and CDR2 (germline): SGHVS, FNYEAQ. The DNA for the CDR3 is TGTGCCAGCAGCTCCGGGGGGTACCAAGAGACCCAGTACTTC. This translates into CASSSGGYQETQYF. The variable domain in full, completed from reference TRBV7-6 and TRBJ2-5, reads GAGVSQSPRYKVTKRGQDVALRCDPISGHVSLYWYRQALGQGPEFLTYFNYEAQQDKSGLPNDRFSAERPEGSISTLTIQRTEQRDSAMYRCASSSGGYQETQYFGPGTRLLVL.

The chain carries TRBV5-5 and TRBJ1-6; 10 nucleotides match TRBD1. Per the germline V gene, CDR1 is SGHKS and CDR2 is YYEKEE (reference sequence). Trimming cost V 4 bases and J 5 bases; bases outside gene matches: 6. CDR3 length equals 16 residues. The CDR3, as DNA: TGTGCCAGCAGCCGGGACAGGGGCATCGATAATTCACCCCTCCACTTT. Its protein is CASSRDRGIDNSPLHF.

The chain recombines TRBV6-6 with TRBJ1-3, with D hard to call. Germline CDR1 MNHNY, CDR2 SVGAGI (reference sequence). This CDR3 is built from 11 residues. Trimming left V 5 bases short and J 4 bases short, with 3 bases between. The CDR3 DNA sequence: TGTGCCAGCAGTCAGGGAAACACCATATATTTT. Its protein product is CASSQGNTIYF.

V and J are TRBV7-9 and TRBJ2-7; D is possibly TRBD2 (5 bases). The CDR3 consists of 15 residues. Between the trimmed V and J ends, which lost 0 bases and 2 bases, there was a span of 11 bases. Germline loops: CDR1 SEHNR, CDR2 FQNEAQ (reference sequence). CDR3 protein: CASSLAANGAYEQYF. DNA for the CDR3: TGTGCCAGCAGCTTAGCGGCGAACGGGGCCTACGAGCAGTACTTC.

The V gene is TRBV7-2, the J gene TRBJ1-5, with TRBD1 matching over 10 bases. Germline CDR1 is SGHTA and CDR2 is FQGNSA. The CDR3 contains 15 residues. With V trimmed by 1 base and J by 6 bases, 3 bases remained unmatched. The CDR3 nucleotides are TGTGCCAGCAGCTTAGGGACAGGGGGACGTCAGCCCCAGCATTTT. It specifies CASSLGTGGRQPQHF.

This clone was counted once. The V and J genes are TRBV10-3 and TRBJ2-5, with 7 nucleotides matching TRBD1. Losses at the gene ends were 4 bases for V and 5 bases for J; bases not matched to a gene: 4. The CDR3 contains 13 residues. Germline V lookup: CDR1 ENHRY, CDR2 SYGVKD. The CDR3 coding sequence is TGTGCCATCAGTGCAGGGGGAGCCGAGACCCAGTACTTC. Its protein is CAISAGGAETQYF.

This clone was recorded once. This chain links TRBV5-6 with TRBJ2-7; D unresolved. CDR3 length: 12 residues. The germline V gene encodes CDR1 SGHDT and CDR2 YYEEEE. Trimming removed 4 bases from V and 3 bases from J, with 8 bases in between. The CDR3 region is CASSPQNYEQYF. The CDR3 coding sequence is TGTGCCAGCAGCCCTCAGAACTACGAGCAGTACTTC.

The CDR3 region has the DNA TGTGCCAGCAGCGTAGCCGGGAATGAAAAACTGTTTTTT. This gives the protein CASSVAGNEKLFF. The chain couples TRBV9 to TRBJ1-4; D ambiguous. The CDR3 totals 13 residues. Trimming shortened V by 0 bases and J by 5 bases, and 5 bases separated the two germline ends. Per germline, CDR1 SGDLS and CDR2 YYNGEE.

This chain links TRBV7-3 with TRBJ2-7; 7 bases map to TRBD2. Germline CDR1 is SGHTA and CDR2 is FQGTGA. J gave up 3 bases and V 10 bases, and 6 bases lay outside the gene matches. The CDR3 length is 12 residues. CDR3 amino acids: CATAGRLYEQYF. In nucleotides, the CDR3 is TGTGCCACCGCCGGGAGGCTCTACGAGCAGTACTTC.

The chain combines TRBV15 with TRBJ1-1; D unclear. The CDR3 has 14 residues. V shed 3 bases and J shed 1 base, with 9 bases lying between them. Germline V CDR1 and CDR2: LNHNV, YYDKDF (reference sequence). CDR3 sequence: CATSSNRENTEAFF. Here the CDR3 DNA reads TGTGCCACCAGCAGTAACCGGGAGAACACTGAAGCTTTCTTT.

Notes on this clone: The same CDR3 is also encoded by other DNA sequences in this sample. The chain carries TRBV7-2 and TRBJ2-3, with 9 bases matching TRBD2. CDR1 and CDR2 from the germline V gene are SGHTA and FQGNSA. This CDR3 comprises 15 residues. Trimming took 1 base from V and 1 from J; bases not matched to a gene: 0. The CDR3 region is CASSLGLAGTDTQYF. CDR3 in DNA: TGTGCCAGCAGCTTAGGACTAGCGGGCACAGATACGCAGTATTTT.

This sequence joins TRBV7-9 and TRBJ2-5; 15 bases match TRBD2. CDR3 length equals 17 residues. Per germline, CDR1 SEHNR and CDR2 FQNEAQ (reference sequence). Trimming took 1 base from V and 5 from J; bases not matched to a gene: 5. CDR3 residues: CASSLGTSGGAMETQYF. Here the CDR3 DNA reads TGTGCCAGCAGCTTAGGGACTAGCGGGGGGGCGATGGAGACCCAGTACTTC.

The chain recombines TRBV19 with TRBJ1-5, with D hard to call. The CDR3 is made up of 14 amino acids. The V and J ends lost 3 bases and 6 bases respectively, with 12 bases between them. Germline values: CDR1 LNHDA, CDR2 SQIVND (reference sequence). As DNA, the CDR3 is TGTGCCAGTAGTATGGTGCCGGAGGGTCAGCCCCAGCATTTT. It yields the protein CASSMVPEGQPQHF.

As DNA, the CDR3 is TGTGCCAGCAGCTTAGAAGGGACAGGAGGGTTCGGGCAGTACTTC. Protein sequence: CASSLEGTGGFGQYF. V and J are TRBV11-2 and TRBJ2-7; 8 bases match TRBD1. This CDR3 is built from 15 residues. V shed 0 bases, J shed 9 bases, and the junction held 10 bases outside the gene matches. Per the germline V gene, CDR1 is SGHAT and CDR2 is FQNNGV.

V is TRBV6-5 and J is TRBJ1-5, with D tentatively TRBD1 (5 bases). Germline CDR1 is MNHEY and CDR2 is SVGAGI. The CDR3 is 14 residues long. The V gene lost 2 bases and the J gene lost 3 bases, with 8 bases spanning the gap. DNA for the CDR3: TGTGCCAGCAGTTACGGACAAATCAATCAGCCCCAGCATTTT. Translated: CASSYGQINQPQHF.

The chain has TRBV18 and TRBJ1-6, with no clear D. Between the trimmed V and J ends, which lost 0 bases and 10 bases, there was a span of 4 bases. Germline V lookup: CDR1 KGHSH, CDR2 LQKENI. The length of the CDR3 is 12 residues. The CDR3 region has the DNA TGTGCCAGCTCACCACCGGGCTCACCCCTCCACTTT. The encoded protein is CASSPPGSPLHF.

J is TRBJ2-7 and V is TRBV7-8, with TRBD1 matching over 7 bases. Per germline, CDR1 SGHVS and CDR2 FQNEAQ. The CDR3 covers 14 residues. The trim removed 4 bases at V and 2 bases at J, leaving 5 bases unmatched. This CDR3 reads CASSSRQGPYEQYF. DNA for the CDR3: TGTGCCAGCAGCTCCCGACAGGGACCCTACGAGCAGTACTTC.

The genes are TRBV5-4 and TRBJ2-3, with 8 bases matching TRBD1. With V trimmed by 2 bases and J by 7 bases, 6 bases remained unmatched. Germline CDR1 is SGHNT and CDR2 is YYREEE (reference sequence). This CDR3 has 14 amino acids. CDR3 loop: CASSFNDRGHTQYF. In nucleotides, the CDR3 is TGTGCCAGCAGCTTTAACGACAGGGGCCATACGCAGTATTTT.

The chain carries TRBV9 and TRBJ1-2; a possible D gene is TRBD1 (6 bases). Trimming removed 4 bases from V and 3 bases from J, with 16 bases in between. CDR3 size: 15 residues. Germline V CDR1 and CDR2: SGDLS, YYNGEE. The CDR3 loop is CASSPLLGAHYGYTF. The CDR3 coding sequence is TGTGCCAGCAGCCCCCTTTTGGGGGCCCACTATGGCTACACCTTC.

This clone was seen just once. The chain joins TRBV21-1 to TRBJ1-2; the DNA was not compared with TRBD1, the D call given in the table. TRBV21-1 is shown as a pseudogene. This CDR3 is 14 amino acids long. CDR3 protein: CASSKRQGHYGYTF. In nucleotides, the CDR3 is TGTGCCAGCAGCAAACGGCAGGGCCACTATGGCTACACCTTC.

The chain employs TRBV13 and TRBJ2-1; D remains unclear. V was shortened by 5 bases and J by 5 bases, with 10 bases between the two germline ends. Germline lookup yields CDR1 PRHDT and CDR2 FYEKMQ (reference sequence). The CDR3 totals 13 residues. The CDR3 DNA reads as TGTGCCAGCAGCCTCTACAGTGACAATGAGCAGTTCTTC. This encodes CASSLYSDNEQFF.